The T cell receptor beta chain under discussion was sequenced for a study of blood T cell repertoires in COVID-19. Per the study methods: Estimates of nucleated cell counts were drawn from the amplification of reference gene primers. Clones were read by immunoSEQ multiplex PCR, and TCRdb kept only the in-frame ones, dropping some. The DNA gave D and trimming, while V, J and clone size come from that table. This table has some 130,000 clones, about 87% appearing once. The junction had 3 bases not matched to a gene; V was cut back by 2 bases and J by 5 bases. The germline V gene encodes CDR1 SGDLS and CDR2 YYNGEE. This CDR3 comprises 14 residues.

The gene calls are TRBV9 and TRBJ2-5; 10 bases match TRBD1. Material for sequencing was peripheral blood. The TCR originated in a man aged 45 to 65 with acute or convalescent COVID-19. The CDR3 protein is CASSVDRGLETQYF. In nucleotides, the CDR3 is TGTGCCAGCAGCGTCGACAGGGGGCTTGAGACCCAGTACTTC.